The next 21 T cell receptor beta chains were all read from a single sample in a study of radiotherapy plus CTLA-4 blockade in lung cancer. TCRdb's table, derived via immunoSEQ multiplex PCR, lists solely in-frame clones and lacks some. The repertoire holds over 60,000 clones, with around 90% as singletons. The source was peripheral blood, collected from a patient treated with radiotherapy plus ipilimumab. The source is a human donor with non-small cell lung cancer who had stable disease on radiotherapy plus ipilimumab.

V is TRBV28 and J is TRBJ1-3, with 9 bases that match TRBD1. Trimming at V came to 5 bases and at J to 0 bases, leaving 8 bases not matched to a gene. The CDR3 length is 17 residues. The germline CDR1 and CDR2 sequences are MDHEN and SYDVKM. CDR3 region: CASSTYRGPGSGNTIYF. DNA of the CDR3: TGTGCCAGCAGTACATACAGGGGGCCGGGCTCTGGAAACACCATATATTTT.

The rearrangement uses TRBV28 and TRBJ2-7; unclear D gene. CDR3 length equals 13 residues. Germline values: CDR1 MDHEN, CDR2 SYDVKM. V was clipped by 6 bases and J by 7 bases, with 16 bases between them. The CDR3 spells CASSPTPWNEQYF. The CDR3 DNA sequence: TGTGCCAGCAGCCCTACCCCATGGAATGAGCAGTACTTC.

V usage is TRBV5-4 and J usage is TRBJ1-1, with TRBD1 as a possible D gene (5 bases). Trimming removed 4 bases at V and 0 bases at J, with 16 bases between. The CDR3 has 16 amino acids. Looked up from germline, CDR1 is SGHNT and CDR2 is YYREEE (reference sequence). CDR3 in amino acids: CASSPRGAGLNTEAFF. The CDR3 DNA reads TGTGCCAGCAGCCCCAGAGGGGCGGGTTTGAACACTGAAGCTTTCTTT.

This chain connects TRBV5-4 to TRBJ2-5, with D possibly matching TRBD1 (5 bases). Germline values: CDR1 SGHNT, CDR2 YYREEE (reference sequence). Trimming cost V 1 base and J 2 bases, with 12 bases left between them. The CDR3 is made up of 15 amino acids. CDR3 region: CASSLLGSGQETQYF. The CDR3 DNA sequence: TGTGCCAGCAGCTTGCTGGGGTCAGGGCAAGAGACCCAGTACTTC.

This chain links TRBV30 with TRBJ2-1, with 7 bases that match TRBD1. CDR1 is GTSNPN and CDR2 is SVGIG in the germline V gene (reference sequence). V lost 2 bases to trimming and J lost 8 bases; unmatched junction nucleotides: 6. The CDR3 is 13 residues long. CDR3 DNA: TGTGCCTGGAGTACAGGGGATCTCGATGAGCAGTTCTTC. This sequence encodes CAWSTGDLDEQFF.

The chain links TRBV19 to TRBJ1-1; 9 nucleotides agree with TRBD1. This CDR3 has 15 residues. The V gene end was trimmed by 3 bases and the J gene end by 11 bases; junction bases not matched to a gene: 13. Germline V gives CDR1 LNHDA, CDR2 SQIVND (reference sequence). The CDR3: CASSILQGAHKGAFF. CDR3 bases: TGTGCCAGTAGTATCTTACAGGGGGCGCACAAGGGGGCTTTCTTT.

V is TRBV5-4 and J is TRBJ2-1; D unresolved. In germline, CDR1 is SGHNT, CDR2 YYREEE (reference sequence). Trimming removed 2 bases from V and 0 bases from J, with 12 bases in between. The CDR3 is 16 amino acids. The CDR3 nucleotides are TGTGCCAGCAGCTTCCCTCGAGGCGGCTCCTACAATGAGCAGTTCTTC. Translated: CASSFPRGGSYNEQFF.

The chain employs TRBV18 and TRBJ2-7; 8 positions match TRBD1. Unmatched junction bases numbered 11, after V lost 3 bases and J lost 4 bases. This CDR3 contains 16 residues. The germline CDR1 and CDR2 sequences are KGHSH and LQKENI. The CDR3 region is CASSPPTADRAYEQYF. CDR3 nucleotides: TGTGCCAGCTCACCCCCCACCGCGGACAGGGCATACGAGCAGTACTTC.

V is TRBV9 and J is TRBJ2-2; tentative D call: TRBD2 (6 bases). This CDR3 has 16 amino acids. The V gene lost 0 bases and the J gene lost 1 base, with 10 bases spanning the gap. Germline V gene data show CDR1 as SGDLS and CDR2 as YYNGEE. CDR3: CASSVGGGKNTGELFF. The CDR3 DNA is TGTGCCAGCAGCGTAGGTGGCGGGAAGAACACCGGGGAGCTGTTTTTT. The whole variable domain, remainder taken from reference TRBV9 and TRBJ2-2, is DSGVTQTPKHLITATGQRVTLRCSPRSGDLSVYWYQQSLDQGLQFLIQYYNGEERAKGNILERFSAQQFPDLHSELNLSSLELGDSALYFCASSVGGGKNTGELFFGEGSRLTVL.

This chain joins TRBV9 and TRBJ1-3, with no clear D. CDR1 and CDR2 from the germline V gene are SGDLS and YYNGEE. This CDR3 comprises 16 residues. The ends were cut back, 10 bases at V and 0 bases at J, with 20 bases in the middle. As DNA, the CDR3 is TGTGCCCCTCCCCCCTGCAGGCCTAGCTCTGGAAACACCATATATTTT. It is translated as CAPPPCRPSSGNTIYF.

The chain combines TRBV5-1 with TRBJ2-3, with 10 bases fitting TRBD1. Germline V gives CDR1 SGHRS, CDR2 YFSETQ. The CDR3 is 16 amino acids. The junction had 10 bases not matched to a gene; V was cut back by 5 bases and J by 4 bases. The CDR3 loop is CASSPIPGQGSDTQYF. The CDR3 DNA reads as TGCGCCAGCAGTCCTATTCCGGGACAGGGGTCAGATACGCAGTATTTT.

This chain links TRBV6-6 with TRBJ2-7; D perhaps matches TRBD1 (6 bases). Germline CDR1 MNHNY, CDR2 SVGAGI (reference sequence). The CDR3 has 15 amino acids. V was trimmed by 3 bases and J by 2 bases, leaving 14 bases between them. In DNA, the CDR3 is TGTGCCAGCAGTTATGCACAGGGCTCGCCCTACGAGCAGTACTTC. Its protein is CASSYAQGSPYEQYF.

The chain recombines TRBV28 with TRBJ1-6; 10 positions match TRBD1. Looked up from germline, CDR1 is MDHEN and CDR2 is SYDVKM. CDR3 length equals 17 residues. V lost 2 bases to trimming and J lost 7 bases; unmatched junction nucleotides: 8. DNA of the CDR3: TGTGCCAGCAGTTTACCCCCTCGGACAGGGGGAAATTCACCCCTCCACTTT. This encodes CASSLPPRTGGNSPLHF.

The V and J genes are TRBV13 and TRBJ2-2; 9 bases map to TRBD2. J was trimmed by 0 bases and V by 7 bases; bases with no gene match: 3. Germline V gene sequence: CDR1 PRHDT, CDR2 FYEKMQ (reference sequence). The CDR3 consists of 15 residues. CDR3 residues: CASILAGPNTGELFF. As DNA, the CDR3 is TGTGCCAGCATTCTAGCGGGGCCGAACACCGGGGAGCTGTTTTTT.

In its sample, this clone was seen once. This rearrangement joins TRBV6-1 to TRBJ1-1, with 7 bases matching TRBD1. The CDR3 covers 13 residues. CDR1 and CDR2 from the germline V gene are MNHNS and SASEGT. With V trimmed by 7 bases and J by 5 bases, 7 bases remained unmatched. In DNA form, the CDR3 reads TGTGCCAGCAAGATGGCAGGGGGAACTGAAGCTTTCTTT. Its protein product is CASKMAGGTEAFF.

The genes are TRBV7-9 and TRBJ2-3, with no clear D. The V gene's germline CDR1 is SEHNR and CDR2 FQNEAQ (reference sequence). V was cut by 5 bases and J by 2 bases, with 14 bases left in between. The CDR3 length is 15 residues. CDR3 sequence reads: CASSLGTTSTDTQYF. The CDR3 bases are TGTGCCAGCAGCCTCGGTACTACCTCCACAGATACGCAGTATTTT.

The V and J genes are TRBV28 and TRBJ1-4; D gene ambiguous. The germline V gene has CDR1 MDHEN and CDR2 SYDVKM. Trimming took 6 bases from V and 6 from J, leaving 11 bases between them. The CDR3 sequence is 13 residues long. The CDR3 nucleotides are TGTGCCAGCAGCCAGCTCGTTTATGAAAAACTGTTTTTT. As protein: CASSQLVYEKLFF.

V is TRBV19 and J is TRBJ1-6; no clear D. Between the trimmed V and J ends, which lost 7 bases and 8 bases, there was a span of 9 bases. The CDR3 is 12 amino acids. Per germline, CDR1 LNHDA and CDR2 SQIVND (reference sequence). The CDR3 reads CASNTVDSPLHF. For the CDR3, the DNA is TGTGCCAGTAATACTGTCGATTCACCCCTCCACTTT.

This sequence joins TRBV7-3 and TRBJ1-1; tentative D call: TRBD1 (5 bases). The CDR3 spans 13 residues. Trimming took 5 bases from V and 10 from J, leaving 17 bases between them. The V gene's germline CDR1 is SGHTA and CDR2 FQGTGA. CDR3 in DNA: TGTGCCAGCAGCCCGGGACCGGAAGGGGTAGCTTTCTTT. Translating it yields CASSPGPEGVAFF.

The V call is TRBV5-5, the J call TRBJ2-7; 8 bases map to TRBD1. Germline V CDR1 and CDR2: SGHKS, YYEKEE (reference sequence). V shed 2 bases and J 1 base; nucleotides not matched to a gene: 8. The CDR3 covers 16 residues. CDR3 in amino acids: CASSLRDQGASYEQYF. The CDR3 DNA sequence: TGTGCCAGCAGCTTAAGAGATCAGGGGGCGTCCTACGAGCAGTACTTC.

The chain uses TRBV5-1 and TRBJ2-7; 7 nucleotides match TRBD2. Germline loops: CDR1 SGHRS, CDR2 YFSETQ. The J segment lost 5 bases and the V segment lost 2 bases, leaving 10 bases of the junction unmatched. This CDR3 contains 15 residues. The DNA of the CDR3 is TGCGCCAGCAGCTTAGCGGGGCCCTCTCTACACGAGCAGTACTTC. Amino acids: CASSLAGPSLHEQYF.